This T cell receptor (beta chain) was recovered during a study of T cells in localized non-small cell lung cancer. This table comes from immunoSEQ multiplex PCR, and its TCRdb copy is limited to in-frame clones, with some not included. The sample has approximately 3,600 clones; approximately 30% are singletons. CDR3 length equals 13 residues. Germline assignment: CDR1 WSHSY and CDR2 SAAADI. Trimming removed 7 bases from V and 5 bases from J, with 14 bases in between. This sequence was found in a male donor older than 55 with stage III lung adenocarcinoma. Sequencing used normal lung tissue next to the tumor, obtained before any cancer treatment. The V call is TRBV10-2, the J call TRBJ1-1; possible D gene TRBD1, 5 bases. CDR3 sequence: CASKGSPRTEAFF. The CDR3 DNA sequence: TGCGCCAGCAAGGGGTCTCCGCGGACTGAAGCTTTCTTT.